This record concerns one T cell receptor beta chain sequence. Its antigen is not identified. This sample is part of a study of cytomegalovirus exposure and HLA in healthy donors. Study-wide results and caveats: A few chains linked to CMV were shown in vitro to be specific for CMV antigens. The dataset shows that most TCR sequences were rare, while some public TCRs occurred in many donors.

The PCR employed 60 Vbeta primers together with 13 Jbeta primers. Sequencing used immunoSEQ multiplex PCR; TCRdb keeps in-frame clones, though not all of them. The specimen's table records under 65,000 clones. Germline-derived CDR1 and CDR2 are SGHTA and FQGNSA. The CDR3 is made up of 18 amino acids. V lost 1 base to trimming and J lost 1 base; unmatched junction nucleotides: 10. The chain couples TRBV7-2 to TRBJ1-5; 7 bases are shared with TRBD1. The sequence was collected from a woman in her thirties or forties in good health and CMV-seronegative. The sample consisted of PBMCs. CDR3 protein: CASSLDILRGQSNQPQHF. DNA for the CDR3: TGTGCCAGCAGCTTAGATATACTGAGGGGGCAGAGCAATCAGCCCCAGCATTTT.